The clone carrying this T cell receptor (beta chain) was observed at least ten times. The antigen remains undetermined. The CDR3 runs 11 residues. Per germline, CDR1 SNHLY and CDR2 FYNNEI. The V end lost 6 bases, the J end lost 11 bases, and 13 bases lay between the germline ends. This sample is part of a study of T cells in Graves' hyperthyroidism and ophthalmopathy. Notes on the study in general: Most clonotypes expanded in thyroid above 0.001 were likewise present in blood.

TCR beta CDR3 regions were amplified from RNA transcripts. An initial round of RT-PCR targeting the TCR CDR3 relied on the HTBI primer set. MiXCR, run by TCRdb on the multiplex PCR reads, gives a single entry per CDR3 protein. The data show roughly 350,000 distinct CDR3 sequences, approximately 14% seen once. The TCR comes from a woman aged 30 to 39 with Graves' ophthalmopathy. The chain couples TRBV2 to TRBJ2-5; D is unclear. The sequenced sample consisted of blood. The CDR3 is CASSQRPKQYF. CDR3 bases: TGTGCCAGCAGCCAGAGACCGAAACAGTACTTC.